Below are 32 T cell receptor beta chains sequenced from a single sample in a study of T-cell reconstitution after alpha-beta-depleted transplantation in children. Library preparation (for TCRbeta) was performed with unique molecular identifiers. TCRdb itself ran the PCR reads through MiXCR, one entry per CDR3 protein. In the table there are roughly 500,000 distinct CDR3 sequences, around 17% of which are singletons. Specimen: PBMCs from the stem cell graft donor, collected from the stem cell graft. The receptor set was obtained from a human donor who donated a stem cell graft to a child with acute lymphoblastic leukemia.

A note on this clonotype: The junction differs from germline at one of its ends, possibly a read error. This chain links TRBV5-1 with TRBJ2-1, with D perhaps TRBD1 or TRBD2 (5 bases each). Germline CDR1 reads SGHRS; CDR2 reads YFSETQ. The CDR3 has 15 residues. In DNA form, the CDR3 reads TGTGCCAGCAGTTTGTCCGGGACCACCTACAATGAGCAGTTCTTC. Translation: CASSLSGTTYNEQFF.

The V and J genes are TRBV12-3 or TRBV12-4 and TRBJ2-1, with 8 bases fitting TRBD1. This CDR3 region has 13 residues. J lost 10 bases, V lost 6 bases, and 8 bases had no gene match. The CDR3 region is CASSSDRAREQFF. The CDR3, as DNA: TGTGCCAGCAGCTCGGACAGGGCGCGGGAGCAGTTCTTC.

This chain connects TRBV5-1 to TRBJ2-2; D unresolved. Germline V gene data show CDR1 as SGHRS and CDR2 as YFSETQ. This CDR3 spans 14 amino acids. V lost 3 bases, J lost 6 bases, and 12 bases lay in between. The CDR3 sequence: CASSWAEGAGELFF. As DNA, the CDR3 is TGCGCCAGCAGCTGGGCGGAAGGCGCCGGGGAGCTGTTTTTT.

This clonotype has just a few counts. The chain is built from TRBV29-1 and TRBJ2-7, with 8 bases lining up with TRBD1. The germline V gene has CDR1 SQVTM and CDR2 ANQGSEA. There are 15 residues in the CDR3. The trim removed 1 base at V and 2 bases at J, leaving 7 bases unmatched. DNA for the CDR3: TGCAGCGTTGAAGGTTCGCAGGGGGCCCCCTACGAGCAGTACTTC. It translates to CSVEGSQGAPYEQYF.

CDR3 sequence: CASSGPGQIGYTF. CDR3 in DNA: TGTGCCAGCAGCGGTCCGGGACAAATAGGCTACACCTTC. The V gene is TRBV6-1, the J gene TRBJ1-2; D is perhaps TRBD1 (6 bases). CDR3 length: 13 amino acids. V lost 6 bases and J lost 8, with 16 bases in between. CDR1 is MNHNS and CDR2 is SASEGT in the germline V gene.

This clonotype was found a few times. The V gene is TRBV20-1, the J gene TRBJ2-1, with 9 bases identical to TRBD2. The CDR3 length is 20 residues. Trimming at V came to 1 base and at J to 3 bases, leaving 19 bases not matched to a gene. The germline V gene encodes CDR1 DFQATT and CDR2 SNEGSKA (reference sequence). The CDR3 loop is CSARVKLAGAVPLLYNEQFF. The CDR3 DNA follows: TGCAGTGCTAGAGTCAAACTAGCGGGTGCCGTGCCCCTACTCTACAATGAGCAGTTCTTC.

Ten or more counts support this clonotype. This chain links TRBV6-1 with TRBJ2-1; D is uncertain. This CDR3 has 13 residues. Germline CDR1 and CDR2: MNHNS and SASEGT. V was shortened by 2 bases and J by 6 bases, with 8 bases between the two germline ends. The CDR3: CASSESESNEQFF. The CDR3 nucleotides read TGTGCCAGCAGTGAATCGGAGTCCAATGAGCAGTTCTTC.

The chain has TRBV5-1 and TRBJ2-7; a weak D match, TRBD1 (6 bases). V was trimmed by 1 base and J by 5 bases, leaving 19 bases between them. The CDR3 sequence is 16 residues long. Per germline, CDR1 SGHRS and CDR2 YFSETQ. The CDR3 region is CASSLTRSGTKNEQYF. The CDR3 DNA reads TGCGCCAGCAGCTTGACCAGGTCGGGGACAAAGAACGAGCAGTACTTC.

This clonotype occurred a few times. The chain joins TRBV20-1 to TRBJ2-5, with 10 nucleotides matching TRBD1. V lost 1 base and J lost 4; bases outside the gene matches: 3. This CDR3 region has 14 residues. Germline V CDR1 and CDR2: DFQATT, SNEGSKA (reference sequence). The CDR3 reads CSARAGDRGETQYF. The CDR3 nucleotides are TGCAGTGCTAGAGCGGGGGACAGGGGAGAGACCCAGTACTTC.

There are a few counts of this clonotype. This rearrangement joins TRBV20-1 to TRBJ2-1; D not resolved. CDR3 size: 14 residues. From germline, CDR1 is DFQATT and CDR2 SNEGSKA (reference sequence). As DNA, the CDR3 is TGCAGCTTCCCCCCAACGCGTTCCTACAATGAGCAGTTCTTC. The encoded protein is CSFPPTRSYNEQFF.

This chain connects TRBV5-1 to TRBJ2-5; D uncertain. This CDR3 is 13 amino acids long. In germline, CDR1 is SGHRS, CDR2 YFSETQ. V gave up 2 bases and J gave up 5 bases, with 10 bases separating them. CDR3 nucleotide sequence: TGCGCCAGCAGCTTCGGTCTCTGGGAGACCCAGTACTTC. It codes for CASSFGLWETQYF.

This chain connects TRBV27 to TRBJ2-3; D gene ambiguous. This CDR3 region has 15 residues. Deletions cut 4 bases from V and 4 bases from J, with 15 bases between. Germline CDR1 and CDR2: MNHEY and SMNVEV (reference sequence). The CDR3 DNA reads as TGTGCCAGCAGTTGGGCTAGTGCAAACCCAGATACGCAGTATTTT. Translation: CASSWASANPDTQYF.

CDR3 loop: CASSEDRSSYNEQFF. In DNA, the CDR3 is TGTGCCAGCAGTGAAGACAGGAGCTCCTACAATGAGCAGTTCTTC. The chain joins TRBV6-4 to TRBJ2-1, with D perhaps matching TRBD1 (6 bases). The germline CDR1 and CDR2 sequences are MRHNA and SNTAGT. The V end lost 3 bases, the J end lost 0 bases, and 9 bases lay between the germline ends. The CDR3 contains 15 residues.

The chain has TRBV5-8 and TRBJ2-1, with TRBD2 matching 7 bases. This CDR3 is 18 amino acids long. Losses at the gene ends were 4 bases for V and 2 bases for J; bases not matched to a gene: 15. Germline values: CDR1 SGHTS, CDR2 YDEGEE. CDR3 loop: CASSAHAAGASPYNEQFF. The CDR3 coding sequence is TGTGCCAGCAGCGCCCATGCGGCGGGAGCATCCCCCTACAATGAGCAGTTCTTC.

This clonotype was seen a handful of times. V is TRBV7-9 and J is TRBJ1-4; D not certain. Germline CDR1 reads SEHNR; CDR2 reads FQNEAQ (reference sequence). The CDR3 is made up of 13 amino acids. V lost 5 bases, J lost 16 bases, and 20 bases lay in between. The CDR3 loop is CASSLNSVKGPFF. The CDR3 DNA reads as TGTGCCAGCAGCCTAAACAGTGTAAAGGGTCCGTTTTTT.

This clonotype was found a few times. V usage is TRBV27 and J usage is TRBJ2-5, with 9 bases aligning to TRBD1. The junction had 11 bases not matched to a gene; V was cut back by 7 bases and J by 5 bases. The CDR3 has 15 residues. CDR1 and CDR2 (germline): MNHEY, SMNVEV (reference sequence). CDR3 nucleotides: TGTGCCAGCACCTCCCTTACAGGGGGCCGGGAGACCCAGTACTTC. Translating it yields CASTSLTGGRETQYF.

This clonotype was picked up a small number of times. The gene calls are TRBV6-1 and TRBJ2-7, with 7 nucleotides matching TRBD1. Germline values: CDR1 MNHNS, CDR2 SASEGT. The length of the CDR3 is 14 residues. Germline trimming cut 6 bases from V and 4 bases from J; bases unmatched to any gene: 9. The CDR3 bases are TGTGCCAGCAGCCTGACAGGGTTATCGTACGAGCAGTACTTC. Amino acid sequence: CASSLTGLSYEQYF.

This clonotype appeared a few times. The CDR3 is CASSQPSGVYEQYF. The DNA for the CDR3 is TGTGCCAGCAGCCAACCTTCTGGGGTCTACGAGCAGTACTTC. The chain links TRBV14 to TRBJ2-7, with D unclear. The V and J ends lost 2 bases and 3 bases respectively, with 11 bases between them. Per the germline V gene, CDR1 is SGHDN and CDR2 is FVKESK. This CDR3 is built from 14 residues. The full variable domain, its missing parts supplied by reference TRBV14 and TRBJ2-7, is EAGVTQFPSHSVIEKGQTVTLRCDPISGHDNLYWYRRVMGKEIKFLLHFVKESKQDESGMPNNRFLAERTGGTYSTLKVQPAELEDSGVYFCASSQPSGVYEQYFGPGTRLTVT.

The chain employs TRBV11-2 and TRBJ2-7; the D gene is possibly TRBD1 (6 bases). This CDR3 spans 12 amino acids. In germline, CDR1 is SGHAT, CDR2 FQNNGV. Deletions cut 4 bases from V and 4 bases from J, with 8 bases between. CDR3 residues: CASSWDTYEQYF. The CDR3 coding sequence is TGTGCCAGCAGCTGGGACACGTACGAGCAGTACTTC. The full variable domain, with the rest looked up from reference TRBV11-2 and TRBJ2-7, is EAGVAQSPRYKIIEKRQSVAFWCNPISGHATLYWYQQILGQGPKLLIQFQNNGVVDDSQLPKDRFSAERLKGVDSTLKIQPAKLEDSAVYLCASSWDTYEQYFGPGTRLTVT.

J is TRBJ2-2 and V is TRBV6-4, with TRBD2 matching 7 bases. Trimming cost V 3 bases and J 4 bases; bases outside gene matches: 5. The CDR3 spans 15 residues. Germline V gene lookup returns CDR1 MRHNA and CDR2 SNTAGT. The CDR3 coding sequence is TGTGCCAGCAGTGAGTTTAGCGGGCCCACCGGGGAGCTGTTTTTT. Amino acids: CASSEFSGPTGELFF.

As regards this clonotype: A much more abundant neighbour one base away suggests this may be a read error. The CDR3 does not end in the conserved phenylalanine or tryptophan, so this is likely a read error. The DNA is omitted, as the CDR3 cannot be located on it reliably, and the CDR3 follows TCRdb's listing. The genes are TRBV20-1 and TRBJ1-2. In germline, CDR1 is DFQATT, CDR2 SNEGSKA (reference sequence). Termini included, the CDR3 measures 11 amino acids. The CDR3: CCARDLGTAIM.

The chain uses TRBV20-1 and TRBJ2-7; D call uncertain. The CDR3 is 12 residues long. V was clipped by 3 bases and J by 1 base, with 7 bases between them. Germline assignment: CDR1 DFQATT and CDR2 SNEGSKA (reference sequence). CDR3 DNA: TGCAGTGCTAGCTCGGAATCCTACGAGCAGTACTTC. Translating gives CSASSESYEQYF.

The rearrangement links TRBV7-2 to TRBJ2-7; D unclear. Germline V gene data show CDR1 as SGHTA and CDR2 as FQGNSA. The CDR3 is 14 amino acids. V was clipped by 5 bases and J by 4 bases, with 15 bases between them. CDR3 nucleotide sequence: TGTGCCAGCAGCCCTGACTTTGTAAGGTACGAGCAGTACTTC. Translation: CASSPDFVRYEQYF. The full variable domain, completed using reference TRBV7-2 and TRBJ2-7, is GAGVSQSPSNKVTEKGKDVELRCDPISGHTALYWYRQSLGQGLEFLIYFQGNSAPDKSGLPSDRFSAERTGGSVSTLTIQRTQQEDSAVYLCASSPDFVRYEQYFGPGTRLTVT.

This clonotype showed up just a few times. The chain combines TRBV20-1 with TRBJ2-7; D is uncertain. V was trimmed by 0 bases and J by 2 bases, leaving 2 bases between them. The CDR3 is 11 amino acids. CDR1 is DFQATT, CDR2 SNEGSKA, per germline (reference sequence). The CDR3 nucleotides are TGCAGTGCTAGAGAAGCCTACGAGCAGTACTTC. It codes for CSAREAYEQYF.

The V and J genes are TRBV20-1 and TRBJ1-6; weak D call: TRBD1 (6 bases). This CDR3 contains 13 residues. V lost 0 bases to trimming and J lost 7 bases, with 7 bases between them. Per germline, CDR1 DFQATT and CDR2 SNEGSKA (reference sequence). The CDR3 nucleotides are TGCAGTGCTAGAGATGGACAGAATTCACCCCTCCACTTT. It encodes CSARDGQNSPLHF.

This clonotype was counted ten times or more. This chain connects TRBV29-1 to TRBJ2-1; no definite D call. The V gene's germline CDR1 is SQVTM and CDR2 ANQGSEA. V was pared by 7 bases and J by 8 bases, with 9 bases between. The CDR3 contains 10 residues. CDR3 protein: CSGIEDEQFF. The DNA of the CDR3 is TGCAGCGGTATAGAGGATGAGCAGTTCTTC.

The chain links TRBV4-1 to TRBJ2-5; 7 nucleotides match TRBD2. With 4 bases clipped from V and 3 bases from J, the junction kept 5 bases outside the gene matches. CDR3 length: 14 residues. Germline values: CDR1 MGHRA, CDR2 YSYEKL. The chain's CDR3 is CASSPASGKETQYF. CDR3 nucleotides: TGCGCCAGCAGCCCGGCTAGCGGAAAAGAGACCCAGTACTTC.

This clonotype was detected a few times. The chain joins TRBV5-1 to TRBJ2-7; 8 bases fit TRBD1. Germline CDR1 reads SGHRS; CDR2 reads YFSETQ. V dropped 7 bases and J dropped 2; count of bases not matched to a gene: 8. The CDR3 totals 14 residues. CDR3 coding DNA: TGCGCCAGCTCCACGGGACAGGCTCCCTACGAGCAGTACTTC. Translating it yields CASSTGQAPYEQYF.

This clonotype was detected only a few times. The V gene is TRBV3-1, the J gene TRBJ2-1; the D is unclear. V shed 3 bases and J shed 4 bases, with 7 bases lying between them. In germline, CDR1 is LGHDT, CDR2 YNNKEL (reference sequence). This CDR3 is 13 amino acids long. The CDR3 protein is CASSHVDYNEQFF. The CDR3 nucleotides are TGTGCCAGCAGCCATGTGGATTACAATGAGCAGTTCTTC.

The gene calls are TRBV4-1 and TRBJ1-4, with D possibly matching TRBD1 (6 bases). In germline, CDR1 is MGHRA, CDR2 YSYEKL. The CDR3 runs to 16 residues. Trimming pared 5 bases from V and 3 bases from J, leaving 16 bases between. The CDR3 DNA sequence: TGCGCCAGCAGCGGGGACGGGGGCCTTGCTAATGAAAAACTGTTTTTT. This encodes CASSGDGGLANEKLFF.

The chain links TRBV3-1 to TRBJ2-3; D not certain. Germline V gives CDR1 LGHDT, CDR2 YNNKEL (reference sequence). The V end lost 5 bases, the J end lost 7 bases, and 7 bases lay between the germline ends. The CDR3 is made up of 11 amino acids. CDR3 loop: CASSSRYTQYF. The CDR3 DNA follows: TGTGCCAGCAGCTCAAGATATACGCAGTATTTT.

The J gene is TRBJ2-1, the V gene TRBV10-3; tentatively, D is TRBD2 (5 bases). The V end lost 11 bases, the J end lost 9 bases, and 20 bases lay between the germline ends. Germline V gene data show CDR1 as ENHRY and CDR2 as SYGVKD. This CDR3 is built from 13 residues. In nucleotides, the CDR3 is TGTGCCGCCGGGCGGGCGAGTGGGATTGAGCAGTTCTTC. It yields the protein CAAGRASGIEQFF.